Below, 23 T cell receptor beta chains from the same sample are listed, as sequenced in a study of CD39 and CD103 CD8 tumor-infiltrating T cells. Generated by immunoSEQ multiplex PCR, the TCRdb table keeps only in-frame clones and is missing some. Of 1,500 to 2,000 clones listed, 73% are singletons. The sequencing sample was made of CD39- CD103- CD8+ T cells sorted from the tumor. The subset denotes: CD103-CD39- double-negative CD45RA- CD8 T cells. These receptors originate from a human donor with head and neck squamous cell carcinoma.

The rearrangement uses TRBV7-8 and TRBJ2-3, with 7 bases fitting TRBD2. The CDR3 has 15 residues. J lost 1 base, V lost 5 bases, and 6 bases had no gene match. Germline V gives CDR1 SGHVS, CDR2 FQNEAQ. The CDR3: CASSPNLAGTDTQYF. The CDR3 nucleotides read TGTGCCAGCAGCCCGAACCTAGCGGGCACAGATACGCAGTATTTT. The variable domain in full, completed from reference TRBV7-8 and TRBJ2-3, reads GAGVSQSPRYKVAKRGQDVALRCDPISGHVSLFWYQQALGQGPEFLTYFQNEAQLDKSGLPSDRFFAERPEGSVSTLKIQRTQQEDSAVYLCASSPNLAGTDTQYFGPGTRLTVL.

This chain joins TRBV5-1 and TRBJ2-7, with 10 bases lining up with TRBD2. CDR1 and CDR2 (germline): SGHRS, YFSETQ. Trimming removed 0 bases from V and 4 bases from J; junction bases left unmatched: 13. The CDR3 sequence is 18 residues long. CDR3 bases: TGCGCCAGCAGCTTGGCGGCCGGGCTAGCGGGAGTTTGGTACGAGCAGTACTTC. It codes for CASSLAAGLAGVWYEQYF.

This clone was seen only a few times. This chain connects TRBV30 to TRBJ2-7; 7 bases agree with TRBD1. Germline V gene sequence: CDR1 GTSNPN, CDR2 SVGIG (reference sequence). J lost 5 bases, V lost 5 bases, and 12 bases had no gene match. The CDR3 is 14 residues long. CDR3 loop: CAWQTGQAPNEQYF. Written as DNA, the CDR3 is TGTGCCTGGCAAACTGGACAGGCCCCCAACGAGCAGTACTTC. Together with reference TRBV30 and TRBJ2-7, the CDR3 gives the full variable domain: SQTIHQWPATLVQPVGSPLSLECTVEGTSNPNLYWYRQAAGRGLQLLFYSVGIGQISSEVPQNLSASRPQDRQFILSSKKLLLSDSGFYLCAWQTGQAPNEQYFGPGTRLTVT.

Only one count was recorded for this clone. This chain uses TRBV5-1 with TRBJ1-2; D is unclear. The V gene's germline CDR1 is SGHRS and CDR2 YFSETQ. CDR3 length: 13 amino acids. With 0 bases removed from V and 4 bases from J, the gap between germline ends came to 7 bases. CDR3 in amino acids: CASSLAESYGYTF. In DNA, the CDR3 is TGCGCCAGCAGCTTGGCTGAAAGCTATGGCTACACCTTC. The variable domain in full, completed from reference TRBV5-1 and TRBJ1-2, reads KAGVTQTPRYLIKTRGQQVTLSCSPISGHRSVSWYQQTPGQGLQFLFEYFSETQRNKGNFPGRFSGRQFSNSRSEMNVSTLELGDSALYLCASSLAESYGYTFGSGTRLTVV.

The rearrangement joins TRBV28 to TRBJ2-3; possible D gene TRBD2, 6 bases. Germline lookup yields CDR1 MDHEN and CDR2 SYDVKM. This CDR3 spans 17 amino acids. The germline V and J ends were trimmed by 11 bases and 0 bases, with 24 bases remaining between them. The CDR3 coding sequence is TGTGCCTCATCGAACGGGGGAGTTGGCACTAGCACAGATACGCAGTATTTT. It specifies CASSNGGVGTSTDTQYF.

This clone was seen only a few times. The chain uses TRBV7-9 and TRBJ1-2; D is unresolved. V was shortened by 1 base and J by 7 bases, with 10 bases between the two germline ends. CDR3 length: 13 amino acids. The germline V gene encodes CDR1 SEHNR and CDR2 FQNEAQ (reference sequence). CDR3 in amino acids: CASSLGLMGGYTF. CDR3 DNA: TGTGCCAGCAGCTTAGGCCTGATGGGTGGCTACACCTTC.

V and J are TRBV27 and TRBJ2-5; 12 bases align to TRBD2. Germline assignment: CDR1 MNHEY and CDR2 SMNVEV (reference sequence). The CDR3 sequence is 15 residues long. V trimming: 5 bases; J trimming: 4 bases; junction bases outside the gene matches: 5. The DNA of the CDR3 is TGTGCCAGCAGTCTGACTAGCGGGAGAGTAGAGACCCAGTACTTC. It is translated as CASSLTSGRVETQYF.

J is TRBJ2-7 and V is TRBV29-1, with 7 positions matching TRBD1. The V gene's germline CDR1 is SQVTM and CDR2 ANQGSEA. With V trimmed by 6 bases and J by 5 bases, 13 bases remained unmatched. This CDR3 spans 14 amino acids. The CDR3 nucleotides are TGCAGCGTGGACCTAACCGGGACAGAAAACGAGCAGTACTTC. Its translation: CSVDLTGTENEQYF.

In DNA form, the CDR3 reads TGTGCCTGGAGGGGGACAGCAACTAATGAAAAACTGTTTTTT. This encodes CAWRGTATNEKLFF. This sequence joins TRBV30 and TRBJ1-4; TRBD1 matches at 7 bases. The length of the CDR3 is 14 residues. The trim removed 3 bases at V and 0 bases at J, leaving 1 base unmatched. Germline values: CDR1 GTSNPN, CDR2 SVGIG (reference sequence).

By proportion, this clone is large. The chain employs TRBV30 and TRBJ2-1; TRBD1 matches at 7 bases. Germline-derived CDR1 and CDR2 are GTSNPN and SVGIG (reference sequence). The CDR3 is 15 amino acids. The V gene end was trimmed by 2 bases and the J gene end by 0 bases; junction bases not matched to a gene: 4. This chain's CDR3 is CAWSPQGSSYNEQFF. The DNA for the CDR3 is TGTGCCTGGAGTCCACAGGGGAGCTCCTACAATGAGCAGTTCTTC.

This clone showed up just once. The V gene is TRBV6-5, the J gene TRBJ2-1; possible D gene TRBD2, 6 bases. Trimming shortened V by 5 bases and J by 8 bases, and 13 bases separated the two germline ends. The CDR3 runs to 13 residues. Germline CDR1 reads MNHEY; CDR2 reads SVGAGI. CDR3 in DNA: TGTGCCAGCAGTAGACTAGGGGTGGATGAGCAGTTCTTC. This encodes CASSRLGVDEQFF.

The CDR3 bases are TGTGCCAGCAGTTTAATTGCCGGTGATGGCTACACCTTC. Translated: CASSLIAGDGYTF. The chain recombines TRBV27 with TRBJ1-2, with unresolved D. V dropped 2 bases and J dropped 6 bases, with 10 bases sitting between them. From germline, CDR1 is MNHEY and CDR2 SMNVEV (reference sequence). The CDR3 loop spans 13 amino acids.

In its sample, this clone was seen once. V usage is TRBV9 and J usage is TRBJ2-1; D uncertain. The CDR3 covers 14 residues. Trimming removed 4 bases from V and 9 bases from J, with 17 bases in between. Germline CDR1 and CDR2: SGDLS and YYNGEE. This CDR3 is CASSLNPDNGEQFF. Here the CDR3 DNA reads TGTGCCAGCAGCCTAAACCCTGACAATGGTGAGCAGTTCTTC.

This chain connects TRBV30 to TRBJ1-3; the D is unclear. CDR1 and CDR2 from the germline V gene are GTSNPN and SVGIG (reference sequence). The CDR3 is 13 amino acids. Trimming left V 1 base short and J 0 bases short, with 4 bases between. This CDR3 is CAWSGSSGNTIYF. The CDR3 DNA is TGTGCCTGGAGTGGAAGCTCTGGAAACACCATATATTTT.

The chain has TRBV5-6 and TRBJ2-1; 12 nucleotides line up with TRBD2. This CDR3 has 16 amino acids. Germline CDR1 and CDR2: SGHDT and YYEEEE. With 0 bases clipped from V and 8 bases from J, the junction kept 6 bases outside the gene matches. This CDR3 reads CASSLELAGGVDEQFF. The DNA for the CDR3 is TGTGCCAGCAGCTTGGAACTAGCGGGGGGCGTAGATGAGCAGTTCTTC.

The rearrangement links TRBV5-1 to TRBJ1-2, with a possible D match to TRBD1 (5 bases). Trimming shortened V by 0 bases and J by 6 bases, and 15 bases separated the two germline ends. The CDR3 is 15 amino acids. CDR1 is SGHRS and CDR2 is YFSETQ in the germline V gene. The CDR3 loop reads CASSLVPSQADGYTF. The CDR3 nucleotides are TGCGCCAGCAGCTTGGTCCCCTCACAGGCAGATGGCTACACCTTC.

The gene calls are TRBV5-6 and TRBJ2-5, with 10 nucleotides matching TRBD1. Near its end, the DNA agrees better with TRBJ2-7, so the J call may be wrong. From germline, CDR1 is SGHDT and CDR2 YYEEEE. There are 16 residues in the CDR3. The chain's CDR3 is CASSFNLGQGRLEQYF. For the CDR3, the DNA is TGTGCCAGCAGCTTTAATTTGGGACAGGGGAGACTCGAGCAGTACTTC.

The rearrangement uses TRBV9 and TRBJ2-7, with D perhaps matching TRBD1 or TRBD2 (5 bases each). Germline CDR1 SGDLS, CDR2 YYNGEE. This CDR3 is built from 14 residues. Trimming stripped 2 bases from V and 0 bases from J, with 9 bases between. The CDR3 here is CASSVGDSSYEQYF. The CDR3 region has the DNA TGTGCCAGCAGCGTGGGAGACAGCTCCTACGAGCAGTACTTC.

This clone has only one observation. V is TRBV14 and J is TRBJ2-1, with TRBD2 as a possible D gene (6 bases). Trimming removed 7 bases at V and 8 bases at J, with 18 bases between. The germline CDR1 and CDR2 sequences are SGHDN and FVKESK. This CDR3 spans 14 amino acids. The DNA of the CDR3 is TGTGCCAGCAATGGGAGGTCTTGGGGCGATGAGCAGTTCTTC. Its translation: CASNGRSWGDEQFF.

The chain links TRBV6-4 to TRBJ2-2, with D maybe TRBD2 (6 bases). Deletions cut 4 bases from V and 5 bases from J, with 26 bases between. This CDR3 spans 19 amino acids. Germline V lookup: CDR1 MRHNA, CDR2 SNTAGT. This chain's CDR3 is CASSVGGVGEGVRTGELFF. CDR3 bases: TGTGCCAGCAGTGTCGGGGGAGTGGGAGAAGGGGTAAGGACCGGGGAGCTGTTTTTT.

The rearrangement links TRBV5-8 to TRBJ1-5; D is unclear. CDR1 is SGHTS, CDR2 YDEGEE, per germline. The CDR3 covers 14 residues. Between the trimmed V and J ends, which lost 0 bases and 1 base, there was a span of 5 bases. This chain's CDR3 is CASSLGGSNQPQHF. The CDR3 DNA is TGTGCCAGCAGCTTGGGAGGGAGCAATCAGCCCCAGCATTTT.

The chain has TRBV6-1 and TRBJ2-5; TRBD2 aligns across 9 bases. This CDR3 comprises 16 residues. Germline V CDR1 and CDR2: MNHNS, SASEGT. With V trimmed by 2 bases and J by 2 bases, 6 bases remained unmatched. This CDR3 is CASSEPTSGLQETQYF. CDR3 bases: TGTGCCAGCAGTGAACCGACTAGCGGCCTTCAAGAGACCCAGTACTTC.

The V gene is TRBV27, the J gene TRBJ1-1; TRBD1 aligns across 8 bases. The length of the CDR3 is 15 residues. With 4 bases clipped from V and 7 bases from J, the junction kept 11 bases outside the gene matches. CDR1 and CDR2 (germline): MNHEY, SMNVEV (reference sequence). The CDR3 here is CASSYLTGGMIEAFF. DNA of the CDR3: TGTGCCAGCAGTTACCTAACAGGGGGAATGATTGAAGCTTTCTTT.